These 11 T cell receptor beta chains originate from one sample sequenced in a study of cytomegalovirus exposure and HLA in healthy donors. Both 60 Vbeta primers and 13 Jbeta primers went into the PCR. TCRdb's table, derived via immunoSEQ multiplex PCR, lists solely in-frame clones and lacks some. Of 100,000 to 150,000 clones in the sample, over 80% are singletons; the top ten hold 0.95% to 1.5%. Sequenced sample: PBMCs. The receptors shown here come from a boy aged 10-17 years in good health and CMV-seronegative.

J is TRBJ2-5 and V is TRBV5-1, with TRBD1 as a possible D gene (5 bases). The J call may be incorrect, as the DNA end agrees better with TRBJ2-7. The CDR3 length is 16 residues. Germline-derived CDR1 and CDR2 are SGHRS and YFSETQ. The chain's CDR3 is CASSSRPSTVTYEQYF. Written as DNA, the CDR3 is TGCGCCAGCAGCTCCAGACCTTCGACAGTGACCTACGAGCAGTACTTC.

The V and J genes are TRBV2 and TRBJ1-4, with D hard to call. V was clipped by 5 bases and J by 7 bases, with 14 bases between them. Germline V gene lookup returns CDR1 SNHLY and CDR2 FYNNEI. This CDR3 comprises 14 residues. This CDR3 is CASSPSEESEKLFF. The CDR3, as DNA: TGTGCCAGCAGTCCATCTGAGGAGAGTGAAAAACTGTTTTTT.

CDR3 sequence reads: CASSLLENSNQPQHF. The CDR3 nucleotides read TGTGCCAGCAGTTTACTAGAGAATAGCAATCAGCCCCAGCATTTT. This chain uses TRBV27 with TRBJ1-5; D is undetermined. V dropped 2 bases and J dropped 0 bases, with 8 bases sitting between them. Germline V gene data show CDR1 as MNHEY and CDR2 as SMNVEV (reference sequence). The CDR3 is made up of 15 amino acids.

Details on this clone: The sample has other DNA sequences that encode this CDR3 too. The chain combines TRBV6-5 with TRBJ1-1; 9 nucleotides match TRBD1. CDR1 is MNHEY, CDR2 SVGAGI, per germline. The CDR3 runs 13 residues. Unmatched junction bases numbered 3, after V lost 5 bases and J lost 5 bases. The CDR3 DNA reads TGTGCCAGCAGTCCTGGACAGGGGACTGAAGCTTTCTTT. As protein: CASSPGQGTEAFF.

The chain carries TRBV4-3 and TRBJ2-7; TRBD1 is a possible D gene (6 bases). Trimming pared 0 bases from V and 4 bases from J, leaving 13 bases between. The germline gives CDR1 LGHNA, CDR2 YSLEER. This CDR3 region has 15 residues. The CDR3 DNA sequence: TGCGCCAGCAGCCAAGATTCTCAGGGGCCTTACGAGCAGTACTTC. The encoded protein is CASSQDSQGPYEQYF.

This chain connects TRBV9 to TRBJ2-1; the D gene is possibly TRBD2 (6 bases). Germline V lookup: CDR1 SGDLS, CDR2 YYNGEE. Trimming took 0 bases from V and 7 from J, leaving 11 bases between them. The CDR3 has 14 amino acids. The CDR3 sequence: CASSVGSSENEQFF. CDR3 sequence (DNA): TGTGCCAGCAGCGTAGGTTCTAGCGAGAATGAGCAGTTCTTC.

CDR3 sequence (DNA): TGTGCCAGCAGCCCCGGGACTAGCGACGAGCAGTACTTC. This encodes CASSPGTSDEQYF. This chain links TRBV5-4 with TRBJ2-7; 10 bases are a match to TRBD2. Trimming took 4 bases from V and 5 from J; bases not matched to a gene: 3. From germline, CDR1 is SGHNT and CDR2 YYREEE (reference sequence). CDR3 length: 13 residues.

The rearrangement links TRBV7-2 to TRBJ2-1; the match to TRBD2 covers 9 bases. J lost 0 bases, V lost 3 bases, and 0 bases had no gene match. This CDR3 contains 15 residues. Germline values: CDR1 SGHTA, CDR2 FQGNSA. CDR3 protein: CASSFSGSSYNEQFF. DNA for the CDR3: TGTGCCAGCAGCTTTAGCGGGAGCTCCTACAATGAGCAGTTCTTC.

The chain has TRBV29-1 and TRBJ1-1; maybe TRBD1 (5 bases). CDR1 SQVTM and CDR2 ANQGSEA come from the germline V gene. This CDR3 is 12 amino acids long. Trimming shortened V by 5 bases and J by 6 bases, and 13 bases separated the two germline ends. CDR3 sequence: CSVRSGLAEAFF. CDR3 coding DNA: TGCAGCGTTCGTTCAGGGCTAGCTGAAGCTTTCTTT.

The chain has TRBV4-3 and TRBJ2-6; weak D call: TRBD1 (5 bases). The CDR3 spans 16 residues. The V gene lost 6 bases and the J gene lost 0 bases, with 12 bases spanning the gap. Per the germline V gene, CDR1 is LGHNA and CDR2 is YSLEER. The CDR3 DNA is TGCGCCAGCAGTGAAGGGGATTTCTCTGGGGCCAACGTCCTGACTTTC. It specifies CASSEGDFSGANVLTF.

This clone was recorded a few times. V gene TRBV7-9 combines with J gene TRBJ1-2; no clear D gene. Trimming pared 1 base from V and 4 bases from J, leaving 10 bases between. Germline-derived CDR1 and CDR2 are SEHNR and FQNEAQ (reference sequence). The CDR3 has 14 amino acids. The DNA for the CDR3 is TGTGCCAGCAGCTTAGAAGCACGGAGCTATGGCTACACCTTC. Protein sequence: CASSLEARSYGYTF.